This TCR beta chain was captured in a study of naive and memory T cell subsets. Study outcomes and limitations: Over 90% of naive TCR sequences appeared only once after error correction, unlike memory subsets.

Trimming left V 3 bases short and J 5 bases short, with 11 bases between. Germline V gene lookup returns CDR1 SGHAT and CDR2 FQNNGV. CDR3 size: 13 residues. Sequential positive selection took CD4 T cells first, then CD8 T cells. Cells stained for CD3, CD4, CD8, CD45RA and CD27 were sorted into four subsets. The beta constant-region primer was an equimolar mix of two oligonucleotides covering TRBC1 and TRBC2. An oligonucleotide with the SP2 primer and a 12-nucleotide UMI was ligated to the cDNA 3' end. Via MiXCR, TCRdb re-called the UMI-ligation and nested PCR reads, giving one row per CDR3 protein. The repertoire holds approximately 85,000 distinct CDR3 sequences, around 7% seen once, with 1.6% in the top ten. This clonotype was seen a handful of times. Its specificity is not known.

Sequenced: central memory CD4+ T cells from blood. V usage is TRBV11-2 and J usage is TRBJ2-7, with no clear D. This TCR was sampled from a human donor in good health. The CDR3: CASSFDRSNEQYF. CDR3 bases: TGTGCCAGCAGCTTTGACCGTAGCAACGAGCAGTACTTC.